What follows are 32 T cell receptor beta chains derived from one specimen sequenced in a study of CDR3 diversity in severe acne (dated by TCRdb to between 2018 and 2021). Libraries were built with PCR. The listed sequencing device is Illumina HiSeq 2000. TCRdb took the public reads, trimmed them with fastp at Q25, ran MiXCR for clone calling and kept in-frame beta chains. Rows with one shared CDR3 protein collapse into an entry with the most common genes and DNA. The sample contains some 84,000 distinct CDR3 sequences, approximately 51% of them found a single time. The top ten hold 13% to 15% of the sample. Specimen: blood. These receptor sequences come from a male donor in good health, without acne.

Comments on this clonotype: The junction differs from germline at one of its ends, possibly a read error. The chain employs TRBV7-7 and TRBJ2-5; D is possibly TRBD2 (5 bases). In germline, CDR1 is SSHAT, CDR2 FNYEAQ (reference sequence). The CDR3 spans 16 residues. CDR3 protein: CASSSEAVASLETQYF. CDR3 nucleotide sequence: TGTGCTAGCAGCTCAGAGGCGGTAGCGTCATTGGAGACCCAGTACTTC.

This chain links TRBV7-9 with TRBJ1-6, with 8 bases lining up with TRBD1. Trimming at V came to 4 bases and at J to 7 bases, leaving 6 bases not matched to a gene. This CDR3 contains 15 residues. Germline V CDR1 and CDR2: SEHNR, FQNEAQ (reference sequence). As DNA, the CDR3 is TGTGCCAGCAGCTCCCTACAGGGGGACAATTCACCCCTCCACTTT. Its translation is CASSSLQGDNSPLHF.

The sample holds many counts of this clonotype. The V call is TRBV13, the J call TRBJ1-2, with D unresolved. In germline, CDR1 is PRHDT, CDR2 FYEKMQ (reference sequence). The V end was cut by 3 bases, the J end by 8 bases, with 22 bases between. This CDR3 contains 16 residues. CDR3 sequence (DNA): TGTGCCAGCAGCTTTTCAATAAGGACGGCCTCTAGAGGCTACACCTTC. Translated, it gives CASSFSIRTASRGYTF.

This clonotype came up a few times. The chain uses TRBV2 and TRBJ1-4; D unresolved. This CDR3 is built from 13 residues. Germline V gene data show CDR1 as SNHLY and CDR2 as FYNNEI. V was cut by 6 bases and J by 5 bases, with 10 bases left in between. The CDR3 spells CASSRQDNEKLFF. Here the CDR3 DNA reads TGTGCCAGCAGCCGCCAGGACAATGAAAAACTGTTTTTT.

V usage is TRBV19 and J usage is TRBJ2-7, with D possibly being TRBD2 (6 bases). V was cut by 1 base and J by 6 bases, with 10 bases left in between. Germline V CDR1 and CDR2: LNHDA, SQIVND (reference sequence). There are 13 residues in the CDR3. The DNA of the CDR3 is TGTGCCAGTAGTATAGTTGGGGGAGGCGAGCAGTACTTC. It translates to CASSIVGGGEQYF.

This chain connects TRBV4-2 to TRBJ2-7, with 8 bases fitting TRBD2. The DNA matches TRBJ2-5 better at its end, which makes the J call doubtful. This CDR3 is built from 13 residues. Per germline, CDR1 LGHNA and CDR2 YNFKEQ. The CDR3 loop reads CASSGTSPGTQYF. Here the CDR3 DNA reads TGTGCCAGCAGCGGGACTAGTCCGGGGACCCAGTACTTC.

Worth noting for this clonotype: One base away lies a much larger clone, so this may be a sequencing read error. The chain employs TRBV24-1 and TRBJ1-1; D unclear. The CDR3 is 13 amino acids. In germline, CDR1 is KGHDR, CDR2 SFDVKD. CDR3 DNA: TGTGCCACCAGTGTCCCCCCGAACGCTGAAGCTTTCTTT. This codes for CATSVPPNAEAFF.

The sample holds many counts of this clonotype. The chain is built from TRBV5-1 and TRBJ2-2; D remains unclear. The V gene lost 3 bases and the J gene lost 3 bases, with 3 bases spanning the gap. This CDR3 contains 12 residues. Germline CDR1 and CDR2: SGHRS and YFSETQ. The CDR3 loop is CASSSYTGELFF. The CDR3, as DNA: TGCGCCAGCAGCTCATACACCGGGGAGCTGTTTTTT.

The chain uses TRBV11-2 and TRBJ2-7; 11 bases fit TRBD1. This CDR3 has 16 residues. The trim removed 1 base at V and 6 bases at J, leaving 8 bases unmatched. Germline loops: CDR1 SGHAT, CDR2 FQNNGV. The CDR3 DNA reads TGTGCCAGCAGCTTAGGCCCGGGACAGGGGGAACCCGAGCAGTACTTC. Protein product: CASSLGPGQGEPEQYF.

The chain is built from TRBV7-2 and TRBJ2-7; D is tentatively TRBD1 or TRBD2 (5 bases each). The V end was cut by 5 bases, the J end by 7 bases, with 21 bases between. The CDR3 has 15 amino acids. Germline V gene data show CDR1 as SGHTA and CDR2 as FQGNSA. For the CDR3, the DNA is TGTGCCAGCAGCCGAACCGGGACCAGAACGGATGAGCAGTACTTC. Amino acids: CASSRTGTRTDEQYF.

The V and J genes are TRBV5-1 and TRBJ2-1; D might be TRBD2 (5 bases). Germline V CDR1 and CDR2: SGHRS, YFSETQ. V was pared by 4 bases and J by 3 bases, with 17 bases between. The length of the CDR3 is 16 residues. CDR3 sequence (DNA): TGCGCCAGCAGCCCGCGGACTGCGGATGGCTACAATGAGCAGTTCTTC. Its translation: CASSPRTADGYNEQFF. The variable domain in full, with the rest retrieved from reference TRBV5-1 and TRBJ2-1, is KAGVTQTPRYLIKTRGQQVTLSCSPISGHRSVSWYQQTPGQGLQFLFEYFSETQRNKGNFPGRFSGRQFSNSRSEMNVSTLELGDSALYLCASSPRTADGYNEQFFGPGTRLTVL.

The V and J genes are TRBV6-5 and TRBJ2-7; D might be TRBD2 (7 bases). CDR3 size: 15 residues. Germline V gives CDR1 MNHEY, CDR2 SVGAGI. V lost 5 bases to trimming and J lost 2 bases, with 16 bases between them. CDR3 sequence: CASSAWTGGPYEQYF. The CDR3, as DNA: TGTGCCAGCAGTGCGTGGACGGGGGGCCCCTACGAGCAGTACTTC.

This clonotype appeared many times. The chain links TRBV9 to TRBJ1-1; maybe TRBD1 (5 bases). CDR1 and CDR2 from the germline V gene are SGDLS and YYNGEE. Trimming shortened V by 2 bases and J by 11 bases, and 13 bases separated the two germline ends. The CDR3 runs 12 residues. In nucleotides, the CDR3 is TGTGCCAGCAGCGTCGGTACAGGAGTTGCTTTCTTT. It codes for CASSVGTGVAFF. Full variable domain (missing parts from reference TRBV9 and TRBJ1-1): DSGVTQTPKHLITATGQRVTLRCSPRSGDLSVYWYQQSLDQGLQFLIQYYNGEERAKGNILERFSAQQFPDLHSELNLSSLELGDSALYFCASSVGTGVAFFGQGTRLTVV.

This clonotype was counted between two and nine times. The chain is built from TRBV19 and TRBJ1-4; D may be TRBD1 (5 bases). V was pared by 6 bases and J by 4 bases, with 12 bases between. This CDR3 comprises 14 residues. Germline V gives CDR1 LNHDA, CDR2 SQIVND (reference sequence). In DNA, the CDR3 is TGTGCCAGTAGGAGCCGGGACGGTAATGAAAAACTGTTTTTT. Residues: CASRSRDGNEKLFF. The full variable domain, in which reference TRBV19 and TRBJ1-4 provide the parts outside the CDR3, is DGGITQSPKYLFRKEGQNVTLSCEQNLNHDAMYWYRQDPGQGLRLIYYSQIVNDFQKGDIAEGYSVSREKKESFPLTVTSAQKNPTAFYLCASRSRDGNEKLFFGSGTQLSVL.

This clonotype appeared a few times. The chain has TRBV2 and TRBJ1-5, with TRBD1 as a possible D gene (6 bases). CDR3 length equals 14 residues. Germline values: CDR1 SNHLY, CDR2 FYNNEI. The V and J ends lost 6 bases and 2 bases respectively, with 11 bases between them. This CDR3 is CASRGASGNQPQHF. The CDR3 DNA follows: TGTGCCAGCAGGGGGGCCAGTGGCAATCAGCCCCAGCATTTT. The variable domain in full, completed from reference TRBV2 and TRBJ1-5, reads EPEVTQTPSHQVTQMGQEVILRCVPISNHLYFYWYRQILGQKVEFLVSFYNNEISEKSEIFDDQFSVERPDGSNFTLKIRSTKLEDSAMYFCASRGASGNQPQHFGDGTRLSIL.

The chain combines TRBV5-4 with TRBJ2-5, with D possibly TRBD1 on 6 matching bases. V dropped 4 bases and J dropped 3 bases, with 16 bases sitting between them. This CDR3 is 15 amino acids long. In germline, CDR1 is SGHNT, CDR2 YYREEE (reference sequence). CDR3: CASSPGRGIEETQYF. In nucleotides, the CDR3 is TGTGCCAGCAGCCCGGGCAGGGGCATCGAAGAGACCCAGTACTTC.

The chain uses TRBV11-2 and TRBJ2-2; unclear D gene. The CDR3 is 15 amino acids. CDR1 and CDR2 (germline): SGHAT, FQNNGV. The V and J ends lost 5 bases and 7 bases respectively, with 17 bases between them. The CDR3, as DNA: TGTGCCAGCAGCACCGGACGGACCCCGGGCGGGGAGCTGTTTTTT. Its translation is CASSTGRTPGGELFF.

This clonotype was counted at least ten times. This rearrangement joins TRBV19 to TRBJ2-1, with unresolved D. Per germline, CDR1 LNHDA and CDR2 SQIVND (reference sequence). This CDR3 is built from 15 residues. The ends were cut back, 3 bases at V and 7 bases at J, with 16 bases in the middle. The CDR3 spells CASSIALDMWNEQFF. CDR3 coding DNA: TGTGCCAGTAGTATTGCGCTCGATATGTGGAATGAGCAGTTCTTC. The full variable domain, in which reference TRBV19 and TRBJ2-1 provide the parts outside the CDR3, is DGGITQSPKYLFRKEGQNVTLSCEQNLNHDAMYWYRQDPGQGLRLIYYSQIVNDFQKGDIAEGYSVSREKKESFPLTVTSAQKNPTAFYLCASSIALDMWNEQFFGPGTRLTVL.

This clonotype was detected a few times. V usage is TRBV5-5 and J usage is TRBJ2-7; tentative D call: TRBD1 (6 bases). Trimming removed 4 bases at V and 6 bases at J, with 11 bases between. The CDR3 is 12 amino acids. Germline V CDR1 and CDR2: SGHKS, YYEKEE (reference sequence). CDR3 DNA sequence: TGTGCCAGCAGCAACCTCAGGGGCGAGCAGTACTTC. Translation gives CASSNLRGEQYF.

As concerns this clonotype: The junction departs from germline at one end; a sequencing error may be responsible. This chain links TRBV29-1 with TRBJ2-5; 12 nucleotides match TRBD2. CDR1 SQVTM and CDR2 ANQGSEA come from the germline V gene. CDR3 size: 14 residues. The CDR3 DNA is TGCAGCGTCGCCGGGACTAGCGGGCAAGAGACCCAGCACTTC. Protein sequence: CSVAGTSGQETQHF.

This sequence joins TRBV9 and TRBJ1-5; D perhaps matches TRBD1 (5 bases). CDR1 is SGDLS, CDR2 YYNGEE, per germline. V was clipped by 4 bases and J by 4 bases, with 9 bases between them. The CDR3 covers 13 residues. The CDR3 region is CASSQGPNQPQHF. CDR3 sequence (DNA): TGTGCCAGCAGCCAGGGTCCAAATCAGCCCCAGCATTTT. Combining the CDR3 with reference TRBV9 and TRBJ1-5 gives the whole variable domain DSGVTQTPKHLITATGQRVTLRCSPRSGDLSVYWYQQSLDQGLQFLIQYYNGEERAKGNILERFSAQQFPDLHSELNLSSLELGDSALYFCASSQGPNQPQHFGDGTRLSIL.

The J gene is TRBJ1-5, the V gene TRBV7-2; TRBD1 is a possible D gene (6 bases). CDR1 is SGHTA and CDR2 is FQGNSA in the germline V gene. The CDR3 has 13 amino acids. V lost 7 bases, J lost 5 bases, and 12 bases lay in between. As DNA, the CDR3 is TGTGCCAGCACAACAGGGTGGGATCAGCCCCAGCATTTT. Translation: CASTTGWDQPQHF. Full variable domain (missing parts from reference TRBV7-2 and TRBJ1-5): GAGVSQSPSNKVTEKGKDVELRCDPISGHTALYWYRQSLGQGLEFLIYFQGNSAPDKSGLPSDRFSAERTGGSVSTLTIQRTQQEDSAVYLCASTTGWDQPQHFGDGTRLSIL.

The sample holds many counts of this clonotype. The V call is TRBV6-1, the J call TRBJ1-3, with 7 bases matching TRBD1. The J segment lost 6 bases and the V segment lost 10 bases, leaving 9 bases of the junction unmatched. The CDR3 extends over 13 amino acids. Looked up from germline, CDR1 is MNHNS and CDR2 is SASEGT. The DNA of the CDR3 is TGTGCCATTGGACGGACAGGAACAAACACCATATATTTT. It codes for CAIGRTGTNTIYF.

This clonotype was picked up many times. The rearrangement uses TRBV5-1 and TRBJ1-4, with D unresolved. There are 14 residues in the CDR3. V was pared by 4 bases and J by 6 bases, with 13 bases between. CDR1 and CDR2 from the germline V gene are SGHRS and YFSETQ. The CDR3 protein is CASSGPGGDEKLFF. In nucleotides, the CDR3 is TGCGCCAGCAGCGGACCAGGAGGAGATGAAAAACTGTTTTTT.

This chain connects TRBV18 to TRBJ2-7, with D unresolved. From germline, CDR1 is KGHSH and CDR2 LQKENI. Trimming took 3 bases from V and 3 from J, leaving 12 bases between them. This CDR3 has 14 amino acids. The CDR3 nucleotides read TGTGCCAGCTCACCTTCTGGGTACTTCTACGAGCAGTACTTC. Protein: CASSPSGYFYEQYF.

This clonotype was recorded at least ten times. DNA for the CDR3: TGTGCCAGCAGCTTAGTCGTGTCGACAGGGGCCTACGAGCAGTACTTC. Translation: CASSLVVSTGAYEQYF. The V gene is TRBV11-2, the J gene TRBJ2-7, with TRBD1 matching over 8 bases. The CDR3 runs to 16 residues. V lost 1 base and J lost 2; bases outside the gene matches: 7. CDR1 and CDR2 (germline): SGHAT, FQNNGV.

The table lists this clonotype with many counts. With a much larger clone just one base away, this may be a read error. The rearrangement links TRBV6-5 to TRBJ2-7, with D possibly called TRBD1 or TRBD2 (5 bases each). CDR3 length equals 15 residues. CDR1 and CDR2 (germline): MNHEY, SVGAGI. With 4 bases removed from V and 6 bases from J, the gap between germline ends came to 19 bases. The CDR3 DNA reads as TGTGCCAGCAGTTCCTCCGGGGCTCACCAAATCGAGCAGTACTTC. It codes for CASSSSGAHQIEQYF.

Many counts were recorded for this clonotype. V gene TRBV29-1 combines with J gene TRBJ1-1; tentatively, D is TRBD1 (6 bases). Trimming removed 1 base at V and 11 bases at J, with 17 bases between. The CDR3 is 13 residues long. Per germline, CDR1 SQVTM and CDR2 ANQGSEA. CDR3 sequence (DNA): TGCAGCGTTGAAGTGGCAGAGGGGGTAGGGGCTTTCTTT. Residues: CSVEVAEGVGAFF.

The CDR3 region has the DNA TGCGCCAGCAGCTTTGAGACCGCAGCCGGGAGCCTCCACTTT. It codes for CASSFETAAGSLHF. The chain links TRBV5-1 to TRBJ1-6; D is uncertain. This CDR3 has 14 residues. Germline V gives CDR1 SGHRS, CDR2 YFSETQ. Deletions cut 2 bases from V and 15 bases from J, with 18 bases between.

This clonotype was picked up a small number of times. J is TRBJ2-5 and V is TRBV7-9, with 7 bases identical to TRBD1. The V segment lost 5 bases and the J segment 5 bases; nucleotides outside the gene matches: 8. The germline gives CDR1 SEHNR, CDR2 FQNEAQ (reference sequence). CDR3 size: 14 residues. The CDR3 region has the DNA TGTGCCAGCAGCACCAGACAGGGTGGTGAGACCCAGTACTTC. Residues: CASSTRQGGETQYF. The complete variable domain, with remaining parts taken from reference TRBV7-9 and TRBJ2-5, reads DTGVSQNPRHKITKRGQNVTFRCDPISEHNRLYWYRQTLGQGPEFLTYFQNEAQLEKSRLLSDRFSAERPKGSFSTLEIQRTEQGDSAMYLCASSTRQGGETQYFGPGTRLLVL.

This clonotype showed up many times. This rearrangement joins TRBV20-1 to TRBJ2-7; D gene ambiguous. V lost 6 bases and J 6 bases, leaving 12 bases between the germline ends. The length of the CDR3 is 11 residues. CDR1 and CDR2 (germline): DFQATT, SNEGSKA (reference sequence). The DNA of the CDR3 is TGCAGTGCCAAAGACATACGCGAGCAGTACTTC. This sequence encodes CSAKDIREQYF.

This clonotype was seen ten or more times. J is TRBJ1-2 and V is TRBV18; 7 nucleotides match TRBD1. The germline V gene has CDR1 KGHSH and CDR2 LQKENI. This CDR3 has 15 residues. J lost 5 bases, V lost 0 bases, and 6 bases had no gene match. The CDR3 loop reads CASSPPETGPYGYTF. The CDR3 DNA reads TGTGCCAGCTCACCACCGGAGACAGGGCCTTATGGCTACACCTTC.